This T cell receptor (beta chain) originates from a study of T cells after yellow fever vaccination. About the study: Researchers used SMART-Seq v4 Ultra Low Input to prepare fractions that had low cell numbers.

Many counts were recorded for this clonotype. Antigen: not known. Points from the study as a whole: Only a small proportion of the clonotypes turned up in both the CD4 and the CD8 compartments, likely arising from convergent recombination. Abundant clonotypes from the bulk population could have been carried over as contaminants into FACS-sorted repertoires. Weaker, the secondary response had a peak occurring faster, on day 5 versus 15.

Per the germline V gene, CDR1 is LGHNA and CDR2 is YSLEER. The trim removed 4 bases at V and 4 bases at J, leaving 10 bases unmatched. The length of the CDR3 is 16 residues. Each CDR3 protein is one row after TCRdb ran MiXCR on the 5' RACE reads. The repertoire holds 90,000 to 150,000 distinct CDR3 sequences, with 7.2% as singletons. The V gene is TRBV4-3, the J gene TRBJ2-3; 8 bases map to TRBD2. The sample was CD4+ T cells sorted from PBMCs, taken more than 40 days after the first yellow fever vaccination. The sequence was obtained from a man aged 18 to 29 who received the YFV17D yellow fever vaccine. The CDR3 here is CASSPRSSGNSDTQYF. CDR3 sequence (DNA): TGCGCCAGCAGCCCGCGGAGTAGCGGGAACTCAGATACGCAGTATTTT.